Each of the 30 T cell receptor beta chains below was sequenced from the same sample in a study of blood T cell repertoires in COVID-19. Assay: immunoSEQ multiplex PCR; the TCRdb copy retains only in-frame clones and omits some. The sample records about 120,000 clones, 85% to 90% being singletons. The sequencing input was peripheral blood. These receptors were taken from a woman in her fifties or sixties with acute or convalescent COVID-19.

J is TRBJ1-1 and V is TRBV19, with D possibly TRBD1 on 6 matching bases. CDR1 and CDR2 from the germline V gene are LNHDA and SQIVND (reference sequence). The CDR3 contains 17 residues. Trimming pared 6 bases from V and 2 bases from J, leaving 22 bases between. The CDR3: CASRGMTGTPRNTEAFF. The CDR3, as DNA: TGTGCCAGTAGGGGGATGACAGGAACTCCCCGAAACACTGAAGCTTTCTTT.

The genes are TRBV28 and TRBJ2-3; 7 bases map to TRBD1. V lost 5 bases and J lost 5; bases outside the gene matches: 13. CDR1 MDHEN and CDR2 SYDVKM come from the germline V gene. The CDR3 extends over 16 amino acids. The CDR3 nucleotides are TGTGCCAGCAGTCACAGGGGAGTAGATCGAAGAGATACGCAGTATTTT. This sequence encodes CASSHRGVDRRDTQYF.

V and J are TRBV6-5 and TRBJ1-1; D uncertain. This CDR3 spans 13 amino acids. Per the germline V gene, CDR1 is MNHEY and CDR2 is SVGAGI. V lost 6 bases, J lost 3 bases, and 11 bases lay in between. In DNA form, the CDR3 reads TGTGCCAGCAGAGCTGCGAGGGACACTGAAGCTTTCTTT. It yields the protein CASRAARDTEAFF.

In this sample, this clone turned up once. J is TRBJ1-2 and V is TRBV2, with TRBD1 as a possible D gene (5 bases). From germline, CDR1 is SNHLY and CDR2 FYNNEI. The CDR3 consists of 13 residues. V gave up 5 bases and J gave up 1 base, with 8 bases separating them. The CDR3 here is CASSLDSNYGYTF. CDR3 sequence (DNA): TGTGCCAGCAGTCTAGACAGTAACTATGGCTACACCTTC.

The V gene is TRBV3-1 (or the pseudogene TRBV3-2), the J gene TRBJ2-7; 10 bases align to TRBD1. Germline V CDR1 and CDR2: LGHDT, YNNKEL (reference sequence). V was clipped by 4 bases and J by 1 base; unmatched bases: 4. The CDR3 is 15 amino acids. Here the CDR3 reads CASSPRDRGSYEQYF. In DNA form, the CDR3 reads TGTGCCAGCAGCCCCCGGGACAGGGGATCCTACGAGCAGTACTTC.

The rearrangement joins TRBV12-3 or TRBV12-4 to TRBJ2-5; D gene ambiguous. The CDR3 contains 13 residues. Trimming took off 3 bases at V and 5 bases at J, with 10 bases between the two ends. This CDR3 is CASSLETRETQYF. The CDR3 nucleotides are TGTGCCAGCAGTTTGGAGACTCGGGAGACCCAGTACTTC.

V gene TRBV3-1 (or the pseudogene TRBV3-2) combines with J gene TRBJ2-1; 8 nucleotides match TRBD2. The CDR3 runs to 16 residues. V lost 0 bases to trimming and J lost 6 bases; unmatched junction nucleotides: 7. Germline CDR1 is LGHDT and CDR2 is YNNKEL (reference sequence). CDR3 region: CASSQDPGGRINEQFF. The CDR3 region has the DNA TGTGCCAGCAGCCAAGATCCCGGCGGGAGGATCAATGAGCAGTTCTTC.

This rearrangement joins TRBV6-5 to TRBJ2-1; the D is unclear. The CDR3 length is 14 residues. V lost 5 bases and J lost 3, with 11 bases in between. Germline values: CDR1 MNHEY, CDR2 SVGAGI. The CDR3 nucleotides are TGTGCCAGCAGTCCTAGTACCCTCTACAATGAGCAGTTCTTC. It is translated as CASSPSTLYNEQFF.

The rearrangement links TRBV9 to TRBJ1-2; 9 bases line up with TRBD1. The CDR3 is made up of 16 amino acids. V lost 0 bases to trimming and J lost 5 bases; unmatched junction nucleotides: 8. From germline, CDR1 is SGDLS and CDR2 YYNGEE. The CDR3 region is CASSVAHPDRGYGYTF. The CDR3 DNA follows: TGTGCCAGCAGCGTAGCCCATCCGGACAGGGGTTATGGCTACACCTTC.

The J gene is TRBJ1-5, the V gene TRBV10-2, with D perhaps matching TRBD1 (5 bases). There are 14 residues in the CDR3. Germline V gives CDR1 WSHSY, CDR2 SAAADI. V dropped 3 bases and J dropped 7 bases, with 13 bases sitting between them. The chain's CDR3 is CASSEGGAVQPQHF. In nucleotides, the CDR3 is TGCGCCAGCAGTGAAGGAGGGGCGGTACAGCCCCAGCATTTT.

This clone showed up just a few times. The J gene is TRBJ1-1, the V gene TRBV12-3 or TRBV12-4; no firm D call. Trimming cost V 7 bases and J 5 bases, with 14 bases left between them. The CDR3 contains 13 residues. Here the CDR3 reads CASTTIGLTEAFF. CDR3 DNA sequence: TGTGCCAGCACCACGATCGGGTTGACTGAAGCTTTCTTT.

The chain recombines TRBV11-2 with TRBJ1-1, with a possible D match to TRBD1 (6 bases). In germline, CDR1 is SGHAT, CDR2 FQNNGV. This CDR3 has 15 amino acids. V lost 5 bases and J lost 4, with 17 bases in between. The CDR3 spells CASSPPGHYGTEAFF. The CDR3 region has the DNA TGTGCCAGCAGCCCACCGGGACATTATGGCACTGAAGCTTTCTTT.

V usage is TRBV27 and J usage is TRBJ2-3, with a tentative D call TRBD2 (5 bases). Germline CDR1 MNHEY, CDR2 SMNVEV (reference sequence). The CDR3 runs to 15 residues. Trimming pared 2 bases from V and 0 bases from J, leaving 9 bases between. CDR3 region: CASSLEGSSTDTQYF. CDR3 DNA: TGTGCCAGCAGTTTAGAGGGATCGAGCACAGATACGCAGTATTTT.

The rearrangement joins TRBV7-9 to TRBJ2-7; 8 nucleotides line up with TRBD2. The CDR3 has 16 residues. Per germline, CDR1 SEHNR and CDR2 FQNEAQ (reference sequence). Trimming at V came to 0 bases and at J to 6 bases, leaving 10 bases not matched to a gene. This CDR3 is CASSLAGTRDTLEQYF. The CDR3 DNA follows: TGTGCCAGCAGCTTAGCCGGGACTAGAGACACACTCGAGCAGTACTTC.

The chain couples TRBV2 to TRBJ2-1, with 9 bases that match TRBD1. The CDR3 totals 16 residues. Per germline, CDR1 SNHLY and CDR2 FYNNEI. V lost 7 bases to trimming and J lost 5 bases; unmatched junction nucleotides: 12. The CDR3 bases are TGTGCCAGCATTCAGCTATTTGGGACAGGGAACAATGAGCAGTTCTTC. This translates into CASIQLFGTGNNEQFF.

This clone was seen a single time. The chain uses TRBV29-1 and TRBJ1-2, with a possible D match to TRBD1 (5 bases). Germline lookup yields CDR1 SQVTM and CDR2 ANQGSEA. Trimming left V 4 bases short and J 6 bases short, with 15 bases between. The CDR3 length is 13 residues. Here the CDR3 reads CSVARGWEDGYTF. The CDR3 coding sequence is TGCAGCGTTGCTAGGGGATGGGAGGATGGCTACACCTTC.

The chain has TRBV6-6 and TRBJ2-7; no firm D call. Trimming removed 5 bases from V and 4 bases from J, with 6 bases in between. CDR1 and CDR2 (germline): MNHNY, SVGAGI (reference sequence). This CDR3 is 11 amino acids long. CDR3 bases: TGTGCCAGCAGTCTATTATACGAGCAGTACTTC. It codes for CASSLLYEQYF.

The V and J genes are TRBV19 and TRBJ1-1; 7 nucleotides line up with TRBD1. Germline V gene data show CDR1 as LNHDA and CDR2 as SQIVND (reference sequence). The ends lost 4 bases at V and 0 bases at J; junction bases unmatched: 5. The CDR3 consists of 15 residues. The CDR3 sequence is CASSKWGQMNTEAFF. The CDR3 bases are TGTGCCAGTAGTAAGTGGGGACAGATGAACACTGAAGCTTTCTTT.

CDR3 nucleotide sequence: TGTGCCAGCAGCCATTACAGGGGGCTCACCGGGGAGCTGTTTTTT. Translation gives CASSHYRGLTGELFF. The chain joins TRBV3-1 (or the pseudogene TRBV3-2) to TRBJ2-2; TRBD1 matches 9 bases. V shed 3 bases, J shed 4 bases, and the junction held 3 bases outside the gene matches. The germline V gene encodes CDR1 LGHDT and CDR2 YNNKEL (reference sequence). This CDR3 is 15 amino acids long.

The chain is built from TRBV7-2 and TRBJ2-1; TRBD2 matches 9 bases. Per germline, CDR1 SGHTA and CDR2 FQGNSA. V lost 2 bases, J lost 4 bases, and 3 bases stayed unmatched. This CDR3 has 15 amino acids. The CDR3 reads CASSLIAGVYNEQFF. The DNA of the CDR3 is TGTGCCAGCAGCTTAATAGCGGGGGTTTACAATGAGCAGTTCTTC.

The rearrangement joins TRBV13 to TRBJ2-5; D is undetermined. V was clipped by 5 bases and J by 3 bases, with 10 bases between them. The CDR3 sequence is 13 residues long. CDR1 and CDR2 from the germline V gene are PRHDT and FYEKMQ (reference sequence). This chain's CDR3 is CASSPHNEETQYF. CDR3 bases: TGTGCCAGCAGCCCTCACAATGAAGAGACCCAGTACTTC.

For the CDR3, the DNA is TGTGCCAGCAGTTTACCCCCAGGGGGCGATAGCAATCAGCCCCAGCATTTT. The encoded protein is CASSLPPGGDSNQPQHF. This chain connects TRBV28 to TRBJ1-5, with TRBD1 matching 8 bases. Germline V gene data show CDR1 as MDHEN and CDR2 as SYDVKM. Unmatched junction bases numbered 6, after V lost 2 bases and J lost 0 bases. The CDR3 has 17 residues. The variable domain in full, with the rest retrieved from reference TRBV28 and TRBJ1-5, is DVKVTQSSRYLVKRTGEKVFLECVQDMDHENMFWYRQDPGLGLRLIYFSYDVKMKEKGDIPEGYSVSREKKERFSLILESASTNQTSMYLCASSLPPGGDSNQPQHFGDGTRLSIL.

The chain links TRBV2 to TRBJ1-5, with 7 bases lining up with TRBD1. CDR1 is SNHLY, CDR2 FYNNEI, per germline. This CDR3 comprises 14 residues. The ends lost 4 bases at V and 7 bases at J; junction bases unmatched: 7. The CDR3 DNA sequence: TGTGCCAGCAGTGTACAGGACAGGAAACAGCCCCAGCATTTT. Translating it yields CASSVQDRKQPQHF.

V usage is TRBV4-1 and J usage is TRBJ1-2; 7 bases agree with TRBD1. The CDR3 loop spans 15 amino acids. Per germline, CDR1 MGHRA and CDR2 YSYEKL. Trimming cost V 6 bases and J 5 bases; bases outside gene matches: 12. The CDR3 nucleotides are TGCGCCAGCAGTCCTATACCCGGCAGGGGGTATGGCTACACCTTC. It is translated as CASSPIPGRGYGYTF.

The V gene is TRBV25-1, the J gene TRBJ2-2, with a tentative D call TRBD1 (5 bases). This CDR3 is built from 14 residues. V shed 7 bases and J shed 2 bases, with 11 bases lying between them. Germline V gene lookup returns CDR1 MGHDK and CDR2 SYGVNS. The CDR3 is CASMGRANTGELFF. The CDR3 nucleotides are TGTGCCAGCATGGGCAGGGCCAACACCGGGGAGCTGTTTTTT.

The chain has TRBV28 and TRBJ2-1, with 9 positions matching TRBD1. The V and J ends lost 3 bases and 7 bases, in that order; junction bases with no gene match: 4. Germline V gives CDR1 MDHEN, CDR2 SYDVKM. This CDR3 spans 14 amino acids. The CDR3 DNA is TGTGCCAGCAGTTTGGGACAGGGTAAAAATGAGCAGTTCTTC. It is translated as CASSLGQGKNEQFF.

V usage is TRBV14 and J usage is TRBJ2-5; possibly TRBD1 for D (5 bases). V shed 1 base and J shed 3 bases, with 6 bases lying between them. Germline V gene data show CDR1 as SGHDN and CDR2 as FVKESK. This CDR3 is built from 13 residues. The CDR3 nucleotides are TGTGCCAGCAGCCAAGTAGGGGAAGAGACCCAGTACTTC. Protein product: CASSQVGEETQYF.

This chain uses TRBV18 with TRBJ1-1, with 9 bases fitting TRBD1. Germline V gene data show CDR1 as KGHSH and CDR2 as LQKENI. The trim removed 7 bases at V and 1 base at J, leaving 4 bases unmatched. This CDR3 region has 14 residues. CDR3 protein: CASLKGQGNTEAFF. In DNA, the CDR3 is TGTGCCAGCTTGAAGGGACAGGGGAACACTGAAGCTTTCTTT.

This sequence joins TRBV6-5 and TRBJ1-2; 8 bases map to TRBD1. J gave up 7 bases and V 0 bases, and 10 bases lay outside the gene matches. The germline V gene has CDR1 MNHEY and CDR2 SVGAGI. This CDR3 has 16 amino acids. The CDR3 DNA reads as TGTGCCAGCAGTTACTCGACAGGGGAAGTGCCATTTGGCTACACCTTC. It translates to CASSYSTGEVPFGYTF.

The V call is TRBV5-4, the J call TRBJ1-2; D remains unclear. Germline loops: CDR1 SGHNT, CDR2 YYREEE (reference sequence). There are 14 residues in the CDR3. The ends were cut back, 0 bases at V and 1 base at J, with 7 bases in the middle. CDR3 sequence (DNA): TGTGCCAGCAGCTTGGGCCAGATTAACTATGGCTACACCTTC. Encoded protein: CASSLGQINYGYTF. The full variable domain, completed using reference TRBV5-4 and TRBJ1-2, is ETGVTQSPTHLIKTRGQQVTLRCSSQSGHNTVSWYQQALGQGPQFIFQYYREEENGRGNFPPRFSGLQFPNYSSELNVNALELDDSALYLCASSLGQINYGYTFGSGTRLTVV.